A selection of T cell receptor beta chains follows, all from one sample in a study of blood T cell repertoires in COVID-19. Generated by immunoSEQ multiplex PCR, the TCRdb table keeps only in-frame clones and is missing some. The table shows approximately 270,000 clones, with about 90% occurring only once. The sample comprised PBMCs or T cells enriched from blood (not recorded which). All receptors come from a woman in her fifties or sixties who had recovered from COVID-19. Each CDR3 is given with its conserved first and last residue. Each record gives: D gene, V gene, J gene, CDR3 length, clone size, CDR3 DNA, CDR3 protein. A D gene is named only where the DNA matches it firmly. The size entry is marked missing in some rows and otherwise reads once, few, many or a size class.

d_gene: NA
v_gene: TRBV5-5
j_gene: TRBJ1-2
len: 12
abundance: NA
CDR3nt: TGTGCCAGCAGCTCGGGTGTGGTTGGCTACACCTTC
CDR3aa: CASSSGVVGYTF

d_gene: NA
v_gene: TRBV2
j_gene: TRBJ2-2
len: 13
abundance: once
CDR3nt: TGTGCCGGATCAGACAGTCACACCGGGGAGCTGTTTTTT
CDR3aa: CAGSDSHTGELFF

d_gene: TRBD1
v_gene: TRBV28
j_gene: TRBJ1-6
len: 14
abundance: NA
CDR3nt: TGTGCCAGCAGTTGGACAGGGCCAGATTCACCCCTCCACTTT
CDR3aa: CASSWTGPDSPLHF

d_gene: NA
v_gene: TRBV24-1
j_gene: TRBJ2-1
len: 13
abundance: few
CDR3nt: TGTGCCACCAGTCGGTACCTAGGGGATGAGCAGTTCTTC
CDR3aa: CATSRYLGDEQFF

d_gene: NA
v_gene: TRBV7-3
j_gene: TRBJ2-3
len: 14
abundance: NA
CDR3nt: TGTGCCAGCAGCTTCGCGGGGCCGGCAGATACGCAGTATTTT
CDR3aa: CASSFAGPADTQYF

d_gene: TRBD1
v_gene: TRBV28
j_gene: TRBJ1-5
len: 15
abundance: NA
CDR3nt: TGTGCCATTCCTTCCAGGGGGTCGAGCAATCAGCCCCAGCATTTT
CDR3aa: CAIPSRGSSNQPQHF

d_gene: NA
v_gene: TRBV27
j_gene: TRBJ2-7
len: 15
abundance: NA
CDR3nt: TGTGCCAGCAGTTCCGACTGGGTTAGCTCCTACGAGCAGTACTTC
CDR3aa: CASSSDWVSSYEQYF

d_gene: NA
v_gene: TRBV28
j_gene: TRBJ1-5
len: 14
abundance: once
CDR3nt: TGTGCCAGCAGGAAGGTACAGCAAAATCAGCCCCAGCATTTT
CDR3aa: CASRKVQQNQPQHF

d_gene: NA
v_gene: TRBV7-2
j_gene: TRBJ1-1
len: 14
abundance: NA
CDR3nt: TGTGCCAGCAGCTTAGTAGGGGTGAGCACTGAAGCTTTCTTT
CDR3aa: CASSLVGVSTEAFF

d_gene: NA
v_gene: TRBV28
j_gene: TRBJ2-1
len: 15
abundance: NA
CDR3nt: TGTGCCAGCACCCTATTTAGACTAAGTAGTCATGAGCAGTTCTTC
CDR3aa: CASTLFRLSSHEQFF

d_gene: TRBD2
v_gene: TRBV10-3
j_gene: TRBJ2-1
len: 15
abundance: NA
CDR3nt: TGTGCCATCAGTCCGAGCGGGGGGTCACACAATGAGCAGTTCTTC
CDR3aa: CAISPSGGSHNEQFF

d_gene: NA
v_gene: TRBV7-3
j_gene: TRBJ2-2
len: 15
abundance: NA
CDR3nt: TGTGCCAGCGCCCTGGCGGGGTATTACACCGGGGAGCTGTTTTTT
CDR3aa: CASALAGYYTGELFF

d_gene: TRBD2
v_gene: TRBV16
j_gene: TRBJ2-1
len: 17
abundance: NA
CDR3nt: TGTGCCAGCAGCCAGCGACCCGGGACTAGCGGGACCCTTGAGCAGTTCTTC
CDR3aa: CASSQRPGTSGTLEQFF

d_gene: NA
v_gene: TRBV29-1
j_gene: TRBJ2-7
len: 11
abundance: NA
CDR3nt: TGCAGCGTTTTCCGGGGTTCCGAGCAGTACTTC
CDR3aa: CSVFRGSEQYF

d_gene: NA
v_gene: TRBV29-1
j_gene: TRBJ1-1
len: 13
abundance: once
CDR3nt: TGCAGCGTTGTATGCACGACAAGCACTGAAGCTTTCTTT
CDR3aa: CSVVCTTSTEAFF

d_gene: TRBD1
v_gene: TRBV5-1
j_gene: TRBJ1-2
len: 14
abundance: NA
CDR3nt: TGCGCCAGCAGCCTGGGACAGACGACCTATGGCTACACCTTC
CDR3aa: CASSLGQTTYGYTF

d_gene: NA
v_gene: TRBV27
j_gene: TRBJ2-6
len: 15
abundance: NA
CDR3nt: TGTGCCAGCAGTTTTGACAGCTCTGGGGCCAACGTCCTGACTTTC
CDR3aa: CASSFDSSGANVLTF

d_gene: TRBD1
v_gene: TRBV7-6
j_gene: TRBJ1-5
len: 15
abundance: NA
CDR3nt: TGTGCCAGCAGCTTATTATCAGGGGGAGAACAGCCCCAGCATTTT
CDR3aa: CASSLLSGGEQPQHF

d_gene: TRBD1
v_gene: TRBV27
j_gene: TRBJ1-2
len: 16
abundance: NA
CDR3nt: TGTGCCAGCAGCGTCTCAACACAGACAGGGTTCTATGGCTACACCTTC
CDR3aa: CASSVSTQTGFYGYTF

d_gene: TRBD1
v_gene: TRBV7-2
j_gene: TRBJ1-5
len: 14
abundance: NA
CDR3nt: TGTGCCAGCACCCGGGACAGGGGGCGTCGGCCCCAGCATTTT
CDR3aa: CASTRDRGRRPQHF

d_gene: TRBD2
v_gene: TRBV3-1/TRBV3-2
j_gene: TRBJ2-3
len: 14
abundance: NA
CDR3nt: TGTGCCAGCAGCCAAGCGGGAGGGGCAGATACGCAGTATTTT
CDR3aa: CASSQAGGADTQYF

d_gene: TRBD2
v_gene: TRBV10-3
j_gene: TRBJ2-1
len: 16
abundance: NA
CDR3nt: TGTGCCATCAGTGCGGGACTAGCGAGCTCCTACAATGAGCAGTTCTTC
CDR3aa: CAISAGLASSYNEQFF

d_gene: TRBD2
v_gene: TRBV7-6
j_gene: TRBJ2-3
len: 17
abundance: NA
CDR3nt: TGTGCCAGCAGCTTAATTAGCGGGGGCGCGAGCACAGATACGCAGTATTTT
CDR3aa: CASSLISGGASTDTQYF

d_gene: TRBD1
v_gene: TRBV24-1
j_gene: TRBJ2-1
len: 15
abundance: NA
CDR3nt: TGTGCCACCAGTGAAGGCATCCTCACAGGGGCGGAGCAGTTCTTC
CDR3aa: CATSEGILTGAEQFF

d_gene: NA
v_gene: TRBV28
j_gene: TRBJ1-3
len: 14
abundance: NA
CDR3nt: TGTGCCAGCAGCCAGGCGACCTCTGGAAACACCATATATTTT
CDR3aa: CASSQATSGNTIYF

d_gene: TRBD2
v_gene: TRBV7-2
j_gene: TRBJ2-7
len: 13
abundance: NA
CDR3nt: TGTGCCAGCAGCTTACTAGCGGGGTACGAGCAGTACTTC
CDR3aa: CASSLLAGYEQYF

d_gene: NA
v_gene: TRBV27
j_gene: TRBJ1-4
len: 15
abundance: NA
CDR3nt: TGTGCCAGCAGTTCTCAGGGATGGACGGAGGAAAAACTGTTTTTT
CDR3aa: CASSSQGWTEEKLFF

d_gene: NA
v_gene: TRBV15
j_gene: TRBJ1-4
len: 14
abundance: NA
CDR3nt: TGTGCCACCAGCAGAGCTAGGCTTTGGGAAAAACTGTTTTTT
CDR3aa: CATSRARLWEKLFF

d_gene: NA
v_gene: TRBV3-1/TRBV3-2
j_gene: TRBJ2-3
len: 14
abundance: NA
CDR3nt: TGTGCCAGCAGCCAGAGGGCCGGCACAGATACGCAGTATTTT
CDR3aa: CASSQRAGTDTQYF

d_gene: NA
v_gene: TRBV18
j_gene: TRBJ1-1
len: 13
abundance: NA
CDR3nt: TGTGCCAGCTCACCACCCGGGGACACTGAAGCTTTCTTT
CDR3aa: CASSPPGDTEAFF

d_gene: NA
v_gene: TRBV4-1
j_gene: TRBJ1-4
len: 14
abundance: once
CDR3nt: TGCGCCAGCAGCCAGGCCCCCGGGAATGAAAAACTGTTTTTT
CDR3aa: CASSQAPGNEKLFF

d_gene: TRBD1
v_gene: TRBV2
j_gene: TRBJ2-7
len: 14
abundance: NA
CDR3nt: TGTGCCAGCAGTGCCGGGACAGGGTATTACGAGCAGTACTTC
CDR3aa: CASSAGTGYYEQYF

d_gene: TRBD1
v_gene: TRBV6-5
j_gene: TRBJ2-1
len: 14
abundance: NA
CDR3nt: TGTGCCAGCAGGGGACAGGGGCTGGGCAATGAGCAGTTCTTC
CDR3aa: CASRGQGLGNEQFF

d_gene: TRBD2
v_gene: TRBV7-9
j_gene: TRBJ2-3
len: 17
abundance: once
CDR3nt: TGTGCCAGCAGCTGGATTTTGGGGGGGGGACGCACAGATACGCAGTATTTT
CDR3aa: CASSWILGGGRTDTQYF

d_gene: TRBD1
v_gene: TRBV11-3
j_gene: TRBJ1-5
len: 15
abundance: NA
CDR3nt: TGTGCCAGCACCCTAACAGGGGGGAGCAATCAGCCCCAGCATTTT
CDR3aa: CASTLTGGSNQPQHF

d_gene: TRBD2
v_gene: TRBV28
j_gene: TRBJ2-7
len: 14
abundance: NA
CDR3nt: TGTGCCAGCAGTCCTCTAGCGGGGGACTACGAGCAGTACTTC
CDR3aa: CASSPLAGDYEQYF

d_gene: NA
v_gene: TRBV11-2
j_gene: TRBJ1-4
len: 18
abundance: NA
CDR3nt: TGTGCCAGCAGCGCACTAATCTCCAGACAGGCAACTAATGAAAAACTGTTTTTT
CDR3aa: CASSALISRQATNEKLFF

d_gene: NA
v_gene: TRBV6-5
j_gene: TRBJ1-1
len: 14
abundance: NA
CDR3nt: TGTGCCAGCAGTTACTGGGGACACAACACTGAAGCTTTCTTT
CDR3aa: CASSYWGHNTEAFF

d_gene: NA
v_gene: TRBV5-5
j_gene: TRBJ1-2
len: 14
abundance: NA
CDR3nt: TGTGCCAGCAGCTCCCCAGGGGCAGACTATGGCTACACCTTC
CDR3aa: CASSSPGADYGYTF

d_gene: TRBD2
v_gene: TRBV7-9
j_gene: TRBJ2-2
len: 15
abundance: NA
CDR3nt: TGTGCCGAGAAGACTAGCGGGGCCGACACCGGGGAGCTGTTTTTT
CDR3aa: CAEKTSGADTGELFF

d_gene: NA
v_gene: TRBV10-3
j_gene: TRBJ1-1
len: 12
abundance: NA
CDR3nt: TGTGCCATCAGTTCGGTAAACACTGAAGCTTTCTTT
CDR3aa: CAISSVNTEAFF

d_gene: NA
v_gene: TRBV12-3/TRBV12-4
j_gene: TRBJ2-7
len: 12
abundance: NA
CDR3nt: TGTGCCAGCAGCGACACCACGGGGGAGCAGTACTTC
CDR3aa: CASSDTTGEQYF

d_gene: TRBD2
v_gene: TRBV10-3
j_gene: TRBJ2-1
len: 20
abundance: NA
CDR3nt: TGTGCCATCAGTGAGCCGACTAGCGGGGGGCCAGACGCAACATGGGATGAGCAGTTCTTC
CDR3aa: CAISEPTSGGPDATWDEQFF

d_gene: TRBD1
v_gene: TRBV6-5
j_gene: TRBJ1-2
len: 13
abundance: NA
CDR3nt: TGTGCCAGCAGCCGGGACAGCAACTATGGCTACACCTTC
CDR3aa: CASSRDSNYGYTF

d_gene: TRBD2
v_gene: TRBV12-3/TRBV12-4
j_gene: TRBJ2-7
len: 12
abundance: once
CDR3nt: TGTGCCAGCCAGCGGTCGGGGGGGCTACGGTACTTC
CDR3aa: CASQRSGGLRYF

d_gene: NA
v_gene: TRBV4-2
j_gene: TRBJ1-5
len: 15
abundance: NA
CDR3nt: TGTGCCAGCAGCCAAGTACAATTCGGGAATCAGCCCCAGCATTTT
CDR3aa: CASSQVQFGNQPQHF

d_gene: NA
v_gene: TRBV28
j_gene: TRBJ1-2
len: 14
abundance: NA
CDR3nt: TGTGCCAGCAGAAATTCACAGGGAGTTGGTGGCTACACCTTC
CDR3aa: CASRNSQGVGGYTF

d_gene: NA
v_gene: TRBV6-5
j_gene: TRBJ1-6
len: 13
abundance: NA
CDR3nt: TGTGCCAGCAGCCAACAGGGACGGTCACCCCTCCACTTT
CDR3aa: CASSQQGRSPLHF

d_gene: TRBD1
v_gene: TRBV2
j_gene: TRBJ2-7
len: 13
abundance: few
CDR3nt: TGTGCCACCGACAGGGACGGCTCCTACGAGCAGTACTTC
CDR3aa: CATDRDGSYEQYF

d_gene: NA
v_gene: TRBV4-1
j_gene: TRBJ1-1
len: 16
abundance: once
CDR3nt: TGCGCCAGCAGCCAAGGCAGGGGCCGAGGTGGCACTGAAGCTTTCTTT
CDR3aa: CASSQGRGRGGTEAFF

d_gene: NA
v_gene: TRBV7-2
j_gene: TRBJ1-1
len: 15
abundance: once
CDR3nt: TGTGCCAGCAGCTTAGGCGGAGGGACGAACACTGAAGCTTTCTTT
CDR3aa: CASSLGGGTNTEAFF

d_gene: NA
v_gene: TRBV9
j_gene: TRBJ1-3
len: 15
abundance: NA
CDR3nt: TGTGCCAGCAGCGTAAGGAGGGATCCAGGAAACACCATATATTTT
CDR3aa: CASSVRRDPGNTIYF